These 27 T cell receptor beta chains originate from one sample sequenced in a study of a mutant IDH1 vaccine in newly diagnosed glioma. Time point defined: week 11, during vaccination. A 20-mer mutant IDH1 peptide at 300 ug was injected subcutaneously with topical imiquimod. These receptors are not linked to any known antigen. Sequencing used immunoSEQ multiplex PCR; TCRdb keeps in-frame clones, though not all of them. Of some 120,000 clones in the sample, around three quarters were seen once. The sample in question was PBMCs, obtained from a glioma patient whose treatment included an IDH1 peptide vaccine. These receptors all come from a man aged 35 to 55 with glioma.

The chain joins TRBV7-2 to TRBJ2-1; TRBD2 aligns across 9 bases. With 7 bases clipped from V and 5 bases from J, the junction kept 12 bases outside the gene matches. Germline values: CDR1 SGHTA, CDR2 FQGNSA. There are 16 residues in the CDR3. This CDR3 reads CASNLRVLAGNNEQFF. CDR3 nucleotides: TGTGCCAGCAACCTGAGGGTCCTAGCGGGAAACAATGAGCAGTTCTTC.

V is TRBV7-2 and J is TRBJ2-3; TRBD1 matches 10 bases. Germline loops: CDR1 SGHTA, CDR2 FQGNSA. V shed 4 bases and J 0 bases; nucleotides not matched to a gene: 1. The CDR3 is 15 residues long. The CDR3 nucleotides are TGTGCCAGCAGCTCGGGACAGGGGAGCACAGATACGCAGTATTTT. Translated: CASSSGQGSTDTQYF.

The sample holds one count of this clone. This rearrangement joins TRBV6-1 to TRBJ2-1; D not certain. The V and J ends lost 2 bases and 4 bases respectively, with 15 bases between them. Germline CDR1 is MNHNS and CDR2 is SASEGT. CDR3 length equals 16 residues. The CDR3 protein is CASSEIPPPAYNEQFF. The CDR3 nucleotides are TGTGCCAGCAGTGAAATACCACCCCCCGCATACAATGAGCAGTTCTTC.

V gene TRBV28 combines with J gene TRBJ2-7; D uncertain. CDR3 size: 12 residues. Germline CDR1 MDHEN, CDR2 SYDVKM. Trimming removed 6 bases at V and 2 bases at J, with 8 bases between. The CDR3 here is CASRDGPYEQYF. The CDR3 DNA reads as TGTGCCAGCAGGGACGGGCCCTACGAGCAGTACTTC.

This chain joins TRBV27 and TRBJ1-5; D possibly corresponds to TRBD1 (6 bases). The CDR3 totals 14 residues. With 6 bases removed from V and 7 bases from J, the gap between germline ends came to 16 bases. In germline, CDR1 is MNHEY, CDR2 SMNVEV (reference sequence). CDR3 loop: CASSPLGAQQPQHF. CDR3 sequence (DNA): TGTGCCAGCAGCCCCCTGGGGGCACAGCAGCCCCAGCATTTT.

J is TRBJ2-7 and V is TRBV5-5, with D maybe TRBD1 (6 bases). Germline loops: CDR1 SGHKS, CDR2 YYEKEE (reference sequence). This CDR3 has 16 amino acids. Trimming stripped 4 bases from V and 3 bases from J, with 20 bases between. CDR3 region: CASSLNPDRKVYEQYF. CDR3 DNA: TGTGCCAGCAGCCTCAACCCCGACAGGAAAGTCTACGAGCAGTACTTC.

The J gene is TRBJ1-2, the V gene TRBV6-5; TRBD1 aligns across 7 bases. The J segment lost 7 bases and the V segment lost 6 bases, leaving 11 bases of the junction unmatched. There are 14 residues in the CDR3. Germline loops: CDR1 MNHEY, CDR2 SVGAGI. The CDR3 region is CASRRQGGVGGYTF. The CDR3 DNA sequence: TGTGCCAGCAGACGACAGGGTGGAGTGGGTGGCTACACCTTC.

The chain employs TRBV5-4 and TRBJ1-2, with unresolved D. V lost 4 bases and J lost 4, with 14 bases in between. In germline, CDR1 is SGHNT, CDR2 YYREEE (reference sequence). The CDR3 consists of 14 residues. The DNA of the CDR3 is TGTGCCAGCAGCCAAGAGGAGGCAGCCTATGGCTACACCTTC. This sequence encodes CASSQEEAAYGYTF.

For the CDR3, the DNA is TGTGCCAGCAGCGTACTAGGAAGCAATGAGCAGTTCTTC. Its protein is CASSVLGSNEQFF. The chain employs TRBV2 and TRBJ2-1, with D possibly matching TRBD2 (5 bases). The CDR3 contains 13 residues. V gave up 6 bases and J gave up 6 bases, with 12 bases separating them. CDR1 is SNHLY and CDR2 is FYNNEI in the germline V gene. Together with reference TRBV2 and TRBJ2-1, the CDR3 gives the full variable domain: EPEVTQTPSHQVTQMGQEVILRCVPISNHLYFYWYRQILGQKVEFLVSFYNNEISEKSEIFDDQFSVERPDGSNFTLKIRSTKLEDSAMYFCASSVLGSNEQFFGPGTRLTVL.

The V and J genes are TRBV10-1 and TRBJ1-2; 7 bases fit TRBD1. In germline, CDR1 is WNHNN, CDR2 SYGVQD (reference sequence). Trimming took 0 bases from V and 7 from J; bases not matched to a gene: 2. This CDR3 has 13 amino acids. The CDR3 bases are TGCGCCAGCAGTGAGTCGACAGGGTTTGGCTACACCTTC. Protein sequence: CASSESTGFGYTF.

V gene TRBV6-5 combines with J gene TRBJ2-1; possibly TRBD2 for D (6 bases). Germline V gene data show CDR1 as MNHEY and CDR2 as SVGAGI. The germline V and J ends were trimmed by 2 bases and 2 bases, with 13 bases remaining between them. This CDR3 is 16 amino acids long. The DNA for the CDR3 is TGTGCCAGCAGTTACAAGGCGGGGCCGCCCTACAATGAGCAGTTCTTC. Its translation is CASSYKAGPPYNEQFF.

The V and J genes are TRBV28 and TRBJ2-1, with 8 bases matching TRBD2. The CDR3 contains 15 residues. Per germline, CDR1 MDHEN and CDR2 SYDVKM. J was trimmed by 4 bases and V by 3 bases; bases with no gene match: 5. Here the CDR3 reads CASSFGGRRYNEQFF. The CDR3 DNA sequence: TGTGCCAGCAGTTTCGGCGGGAGGAGGTACAATGAGCAGTTCTTC.

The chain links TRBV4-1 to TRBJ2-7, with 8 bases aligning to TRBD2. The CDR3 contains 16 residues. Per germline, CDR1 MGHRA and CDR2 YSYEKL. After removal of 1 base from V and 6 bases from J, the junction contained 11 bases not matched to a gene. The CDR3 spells CASSQGLPSGPFEQYF. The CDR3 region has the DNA TGCGCCAGCAGCCAAGGACTCCCTAGCGGGCCTTTCGAGCAGTACTTC.

The CDR3 is CASKEGVRNSPLHF. For the CDR3, the DNA is TGCGCCAGCAAGGAGGGGGTACGGAATTCACCCCTCCACTTT. This sequence joins TRBV5-1 and TRBJ1-6; tentatively, D is TRBD1 (6 bases). From germline, CDR1 is SGHRS and CDR2 YFSETQ. V was cut by 6 bases and J by 7 bases, with 14 bases left in between. The CDR3 runs to 14 residues.

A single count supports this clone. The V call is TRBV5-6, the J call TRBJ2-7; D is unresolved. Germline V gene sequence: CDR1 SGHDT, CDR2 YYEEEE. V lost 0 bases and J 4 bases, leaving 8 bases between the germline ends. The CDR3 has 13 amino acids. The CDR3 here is CASSLGAVYEQYF. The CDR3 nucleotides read TGTGCCAGCAGCTTGGGTGCGGTATACGAGCAGTACTTC.

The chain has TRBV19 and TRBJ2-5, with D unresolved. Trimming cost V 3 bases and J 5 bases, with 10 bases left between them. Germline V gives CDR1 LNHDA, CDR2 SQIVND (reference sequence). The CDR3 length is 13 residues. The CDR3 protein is CASSIAEKETQYF. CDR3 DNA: TGTGCCAGTAGTATCGCGGAGAAGGAGACCCAGTACTTC.

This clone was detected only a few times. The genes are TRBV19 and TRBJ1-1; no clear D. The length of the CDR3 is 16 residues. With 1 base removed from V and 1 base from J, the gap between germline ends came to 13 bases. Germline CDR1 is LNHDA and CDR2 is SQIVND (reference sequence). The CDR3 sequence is CASSIAGSRQNTEAFF. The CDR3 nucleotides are TGTGCCAGTAGTATAGCGGGCAGTCGGCAGAACACTGAAGCTTTCTTT.

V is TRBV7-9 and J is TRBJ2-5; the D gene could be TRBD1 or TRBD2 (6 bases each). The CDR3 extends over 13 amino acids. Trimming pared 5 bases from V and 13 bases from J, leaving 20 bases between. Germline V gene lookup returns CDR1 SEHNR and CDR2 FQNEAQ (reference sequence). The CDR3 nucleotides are TGTGCCAGCAGCCTCGGGGGCGGGCGGGTCCGGTACTTC. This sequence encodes CASSLGGGRVRYF.

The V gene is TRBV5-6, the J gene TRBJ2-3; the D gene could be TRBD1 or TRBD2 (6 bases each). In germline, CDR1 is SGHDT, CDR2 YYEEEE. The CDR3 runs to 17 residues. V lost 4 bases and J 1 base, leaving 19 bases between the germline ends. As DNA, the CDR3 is TGTGCCAGCAGCCCTCAGGCGGGGACATCGGGCACAGATACGCAGTATTTT. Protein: CASSPQAGTSGTDTQYF.

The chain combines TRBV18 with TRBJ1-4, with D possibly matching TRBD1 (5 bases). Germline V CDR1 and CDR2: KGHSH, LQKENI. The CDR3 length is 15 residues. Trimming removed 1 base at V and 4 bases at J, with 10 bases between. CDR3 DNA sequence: TGTGCCAGCTCACCACAGAGACAGCGTAATGAAAAACTGTTTTTT. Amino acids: CASSPQRQRNEKLFF.

In nucleotides, the CDR3 is TGTGCCATCAGTGAGTCGGGACTAGCGGGGGGCGGGACTTCCTACAATGAGCAGTTCTTC. It codes for CAISESGLAGGGTSYNEQFF. The V gene is TRBV10-3, the J gene TRBJ2-1; TRBD2 matches 15 bases. Trimming took 0 bases from V and 1 from J; bases not matched to a gene: 7. CDR3 length equals 20 residues. Germline lookup yields CDR1 ENHRY and CDR2 SYGVKD.

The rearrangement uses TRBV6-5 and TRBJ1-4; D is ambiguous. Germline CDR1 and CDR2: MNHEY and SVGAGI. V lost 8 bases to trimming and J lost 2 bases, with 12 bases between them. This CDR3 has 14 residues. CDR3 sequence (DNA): TGTGCCAGCGGGAACCGCGGCACTAATGAAAAACTGTTTTTT. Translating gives CASGNRGTNEKLFF.

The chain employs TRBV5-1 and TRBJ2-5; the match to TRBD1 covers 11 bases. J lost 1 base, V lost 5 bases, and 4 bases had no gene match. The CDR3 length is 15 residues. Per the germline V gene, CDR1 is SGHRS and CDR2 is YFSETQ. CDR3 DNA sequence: TGCGCCAGCAGTTACGGACAGGGGGCCCAAGAGACCCAGTACTTC. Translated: CASSYGQGAQETQYF.

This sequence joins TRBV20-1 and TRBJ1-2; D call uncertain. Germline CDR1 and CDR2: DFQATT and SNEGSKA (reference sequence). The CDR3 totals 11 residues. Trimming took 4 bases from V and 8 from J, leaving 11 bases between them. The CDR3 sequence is CSAKPPGGYTF. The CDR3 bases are TGCAGTGCTAAGCCCCCGGGGGGCTACACCTTC.

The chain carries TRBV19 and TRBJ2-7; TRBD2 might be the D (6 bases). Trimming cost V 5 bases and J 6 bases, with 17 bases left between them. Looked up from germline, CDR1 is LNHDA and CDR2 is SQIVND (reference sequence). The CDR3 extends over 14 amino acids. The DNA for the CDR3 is TGTGCCAGTAGTCCGGGACTCCGAGGGTCCGAGCAGTACTTC. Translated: CASSPGLRGSEQYF.

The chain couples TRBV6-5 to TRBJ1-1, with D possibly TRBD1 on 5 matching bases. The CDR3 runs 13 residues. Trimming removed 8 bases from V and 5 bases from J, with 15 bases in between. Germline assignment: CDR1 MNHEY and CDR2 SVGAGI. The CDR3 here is CASQKSGRTEAFF. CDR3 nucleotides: TGTGCCAGCCAGAAGTCAGGGAGGACTGAAGCTTTCTTT.

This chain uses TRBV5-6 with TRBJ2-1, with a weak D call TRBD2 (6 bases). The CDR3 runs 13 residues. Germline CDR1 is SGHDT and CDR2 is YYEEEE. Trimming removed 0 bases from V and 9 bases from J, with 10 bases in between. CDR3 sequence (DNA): TGTGCCAGCAGCTTGGGGGACTTTGGTGAGCAGTTCTTC. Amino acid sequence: CASSLGDFGEQFF.